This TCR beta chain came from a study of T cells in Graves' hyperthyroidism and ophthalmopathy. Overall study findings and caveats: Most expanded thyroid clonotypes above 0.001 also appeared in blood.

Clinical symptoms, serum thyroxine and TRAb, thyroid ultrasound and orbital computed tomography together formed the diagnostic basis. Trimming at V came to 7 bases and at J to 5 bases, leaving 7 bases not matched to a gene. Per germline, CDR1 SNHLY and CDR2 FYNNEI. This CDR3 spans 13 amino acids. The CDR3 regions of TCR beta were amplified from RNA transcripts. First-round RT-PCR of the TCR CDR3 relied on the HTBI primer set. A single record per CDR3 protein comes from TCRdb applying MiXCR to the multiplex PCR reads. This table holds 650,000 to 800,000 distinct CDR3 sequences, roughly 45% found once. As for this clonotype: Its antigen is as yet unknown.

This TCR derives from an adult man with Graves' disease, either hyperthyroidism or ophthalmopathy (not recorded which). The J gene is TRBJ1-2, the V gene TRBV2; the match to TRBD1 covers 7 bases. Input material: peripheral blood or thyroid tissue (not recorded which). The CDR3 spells CASMGQTLYGYTF. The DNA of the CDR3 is TGTGCCAGCATGGGACAGACCTTGTATGGCTACACCTTC.